Shown below are 19 T cell receptor beta chains from a single sample sequenced in a study of T cells in Graves' hyperthyroidism and ophthalmopathy (dated by TCRdb to between 2019 and 2020). The library was produced with multiplex PCR. The sequencing machine was an Illumina HiSeq 2000. TCR beta CDR3 regions were amplified from RNA transcripts. The TCR CDR3 was subjected to a first round of RT-PCR using the HTBI primer set and the Qiagen OneStep RT-PCR kit. TCRdb passed the public sequencing reads through fastp at Q25 and MiXCR, retaining productive beta sequences. Every distinct CDR3 protein forms one entry, paired with its most common genes and DNA. The sample yields about 200,000 distinct CDR3 sequences; 17% were counted once. Roughly 50% of the sample is held by the ten biggest clonotypes. The sequenced sample consisted of blood. The source is a man over 45 with Graves' hyperthyroidism.

The rearrangement uses TRBV20-1 and TRBJ1-5; no firm D call. V was clipped by 0 bases and J by 3 bases, with 9 bases between them. This CDR3 has 14 residues. Germline CDR1 is DFQATT and CDR2 is SNEGSKA (reference sequence). CDR3 region: CSARDRRNNQPQHF. CDR3 nucleotide sequence: TGCAGTGCTAGAGATCGTCGTAACAATCAGCCCCAGCATTTT.

The table lists this clonotype with a few counts. The chain links TRBV7-9 to TRBJ2-3; weak D call: TRBD1 (6 bases). Germline V gene data show CDR1 as SEHNR and CDR2 as FQNEAQ (reference sequence). The V end lost 1 base, the J end lost 4 bases, and 15 bases lay between the germline ends. This CDR3 has 16 residues. The CDR3 DNA follows: TGTGCCAGCAGCTTAGGCTCAGGGGAAGGAGCAGATACGCAGTATTTT. Its translation: CASSLGSGEGADTQYF.

This clonotype showed up many times. This chain connects TRBV20-1 to TRBJ2-1, with D unresolved. Trimming removed 0 bases at V and 5 bases at J, with 8 bases between. The CDR3 contains 13 residues. Germline V lookup: CDR1 DFQATT, CDR2 SNEGSKA (reference sequence). CDR3 sequence reads: CSARDLSNNEQFF. The DNA of the CDR3 is TGCAGTGCTAGAGATTTGTCCAACAATGAGCAGTTCTTC.

This chain links TRBV10-3 with TRBJ2-1; 11 nucleotides align to TRBD2. This CDR3 spans 13 amino acids. J gave up 5 bases and V 8 bases, and 2 bases lay outside the gene matches. The germline V gene encodes CDR1 ENHRY and CDR2 SYGVKD. This chain's CDR3 is CAIGGLADNEQFF. The CDR3 DNA follows: TGTGCCATCGGGGGACTAGCGGACAATGAGCAGTTCTTC.

This clonotype was recorded at least ten times. The rearrangement uses TRBV7-3 and TRBJ2-5; D gene uncertain. Trimming removed 5 bases from V and 2 bases from J, with 9 bases in between. Germline CDR1 is SGHTA and CDR2 is FQGTGA. The CDR3 covers 13 residues. The CDR3 DNA reads TGTGCCAGCAGCCCAGTTGCGCAAGAGACCCAGTACTTC. It translates to CASSPVAQETQYF.

J is TRBJ1-3 and V is TRBV6-6, with D unclear. The germline V and J ends were trimmed by 3 bases and 6 bases, with 9 bases remaining between them. Germline CDR1 and CDR2: MNHNY and SVGAGI (reference sequence). The CDR3 is 13 residues long. CDR3 coding DNA: TGTGCCAGCAGTTATTCGGAAGAAAACACCATATATTTT. Translation gives CASSYSEENTIYF.

This chain links TRBV12-3 or TRBV12-4 with TRBJ2-2, with TRBD2 identical over 8 bases. J gave up 4 bases and V 4 bases, and 5 bases lay outside the gene matches. CDR3 size: 15 residues. The CDR3 DNA sequence: TGTGCCAGCAGTTCTGGGACTAGTTTCACCGGGGAGCTGTTTTTT. This translates into CASSSGTSFTGELFF.

Many counts were recorded for this clonotype. The CDR3 DNA reads TGTGCCAGCAGTCCGACAGGGCCCAACGAGCAGTACTTC. Amino acid sequence: CASSPTGPNEQYF. V is TRBV12-3 or TRBV12-4 and J is TRBJ2-7, with 7 bases that match TRBD1. With V trimmed by 5 bases and J by 5 bases, 6 bases remained unmatched. The CDR3 sequence is 13 residues long.

This clonotype was counted between two and nine times. The chain employs TRBV4-1 and TRBJ1-2; D uncertain. V was shortened by 0 bases and J by 1 base, with 9 bases between the two germline ends. Germline assignment: CDR1 MGHRA and CDR2 YSYEKL. This CDR3 spans 15 amino acids. CDR3 protein: CASSQDGQINYGYTF. The CDR3 DNA is TGCGCCAGCAGCCAAGACGGGCAGATTAACTATGGCTACACCTTC.

Ten or more counts support this clonotype. This rearrangement joins TRBV2 to TRBJ2-7, with 7 bases identical to TRBD2. The junction had 9 bases not matched to a gene; V was cut back by 7 bases and J by 3 bases. Germline assignment: CDR1 SNHLY and CDR2 FYNNEI. The CDR3 consists of 14 residues. The CDR3 sequence is CASMERTRGYEQYF. The CDR3 DNA follows: TGTGCCAGCATGGAACGGACTAGAGGCTACGAGCAGTACTTC. Variable domain in full (rest from reference TRBV2 and TRBJ2-7): EPEVTQTPSHQVTQMGQEVILRCVPISNHLYFYWYRQILGQKVEFLVSFYNNEISEKSEIFDDQFSVERPDGSNFTLKIRSTKLEDSAMYFCASMERTRGYEQYFGPGTRLTVT.

This clonotype was found a few times. The V gene is TRBV12-3 or TRBV12-4, the J gene TRBJ2-3, with 8 nucleotides matching TRBD2. CDR3 size: 17 residues. The ends lost 6 bases at V and 1 base at J; junction bases unmatched: 12. CDR3 loop: CASSHPTGRGGTDTQYF. For the CDR3, the DNA is TGTGCCAGCAGCCACCCAACCGGGAGGGGAGGCACAGATACGCAGTATTTT.

This clonotype was found many times. The DNA for the CDR3 is TGTGCCAGCAGTGACGCAGCCGCAGCTAATGAAAAACTGTTTTTT. Translated: CASSDAAAANEKLFF. The J gene is TRBJ1-4, the V gene TRBV2, with unresolved D. Germline loops: CDR1 SNHLY, CDR2 FYNNEI. Trimming cost V 3 bases and J 3 bases, with 11 bases left between them. The CDR3 consists of 15 residues.

The sample holds many counts of this clonotype. The chain is built from TRBV27 and TRBJ2-1, with TRBD2 matching over 11 bases. The CDR3 length is 14 residues. In germline, CDR1 is MNHEY, CDR2 SMNVEV (reference sequence). After removal of 7 bases from V and 8 bases from J, the junction contained 7 bases not matched to a gene. The CDR3 region has the DNA TGTGCCAGCAACGGACTAGCGGGTCGGGATGAGCAGTTCTTC. Its protein product is CASNGLAGRDEQFF.

This chain connects TRBV12-3 or TRBV12-4 to TRBJ1-4; no clear D. The CDR3 has 13 residues. Trimming stripped 5 bases from V and 4 bases from J, with 8 bases between. DNA of the CDR3: TGTGCCAGCAGTCCACAGCGTAATGAAAAACTGTTTTTT. This codes for CASSPQRNEKLFF.

This clonotype appeared many times. This chain joins TRBV30 and TRBJ1-2; D uncertain. The V end was cut by 0 bases, the J end by 6 bases, with 5 bases between. The CDR3 runs 11 residues. CDR1 is GTSNPN and CDR2 is SVGIG in the germline V gene (reference sequence). CDR3 nucleotides: TGTGCCTGGAGTGTATATCATGGCTACACCTTC. Its protein is CAWSVYHGYTF.

This clonotype was counted many times. This rearrangement joins TRBV3-1 to TRBJ2-1; 7 nucleotides match TRBD2. Germline V CDR1 and CDR2: LGHDT, YNNKEL (reference sequence). V shed 4 bases, J shed 0 bases, and the junction held 12 bases outside the gene matches. This CDR3 contains 18 residues. This CDR3 is CASSPREIAQSSYNEQFF. DNA for the CDR3: TGTGCCAGCAGCCCGCGGGAGATAGCCCAGAGCTCCTACAATGAGCAGTTCTTC.

DNA for the CDR3: TGTGCCAGCAGCTCCTCTAGCACCGGGGAGCTGTTTTTT. Its protein is CASSSSSTGELFF. The chain couples TRBV6-2 or TRBV6-3 to TRBJ2-2; no clear D gene. CDR3 length equals 13 residues. Trimming stripped 6 bases from V and 4 bases from J, with 9 bases between. Germline V CDR1 and CDR2: MNHEY, SVGEGT.

The chain has TRBV30 and TRBJ1-5; TRBD1 agrees at 7 bases. Trimming removed 5 bases from V and 7 bases from J; junction bases left unmatched: 14. The CDR3 totals 15 residues. The germline gives CDR1 GTSNPN, CDR2 SVGIG (reference sequence). The CDR3 sequence is CAWGTDRARGQPQHF. CDR3 DNA sequence: TGTGCCTGGGGTACCGACAGGGCGCGGGGACAGCCCCAGCATTTT.

About this clonotype: With a much larger clone just one base away, this may be a read error. CDR3 sequence: CSVPGFSTSGAQYF. In DNA, the CDR3 is TGCAGCGTTCCTGGGTTCTCGACGTCAGGGGCCCAGTACTTC. The rearrangement links TRBV29-1 to TRBJ2-5, with D possibly matching TRBD1 (6 bases). Germline V gives CDR1 SQVTM, CDR2 ANQGSEA. The V end lost 5 bases, the J end lost 9 bases, and 22 bases lay between the germline ends. The CDR3 covers 14 residues.